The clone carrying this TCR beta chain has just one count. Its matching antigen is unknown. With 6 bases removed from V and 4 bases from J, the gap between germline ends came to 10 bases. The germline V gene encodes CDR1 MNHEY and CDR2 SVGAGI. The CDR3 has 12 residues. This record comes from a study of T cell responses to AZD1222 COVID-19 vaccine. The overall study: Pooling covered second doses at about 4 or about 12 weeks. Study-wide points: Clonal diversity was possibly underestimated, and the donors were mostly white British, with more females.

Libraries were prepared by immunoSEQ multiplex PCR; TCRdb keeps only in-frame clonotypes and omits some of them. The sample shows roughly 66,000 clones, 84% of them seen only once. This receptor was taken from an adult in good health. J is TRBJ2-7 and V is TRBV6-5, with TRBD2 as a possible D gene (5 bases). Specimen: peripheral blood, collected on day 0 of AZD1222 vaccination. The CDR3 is CASRGPGYEQYF. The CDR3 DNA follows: TGTGCCAGCAGAGGACCGGGGTACGAGCAGTACTTC.